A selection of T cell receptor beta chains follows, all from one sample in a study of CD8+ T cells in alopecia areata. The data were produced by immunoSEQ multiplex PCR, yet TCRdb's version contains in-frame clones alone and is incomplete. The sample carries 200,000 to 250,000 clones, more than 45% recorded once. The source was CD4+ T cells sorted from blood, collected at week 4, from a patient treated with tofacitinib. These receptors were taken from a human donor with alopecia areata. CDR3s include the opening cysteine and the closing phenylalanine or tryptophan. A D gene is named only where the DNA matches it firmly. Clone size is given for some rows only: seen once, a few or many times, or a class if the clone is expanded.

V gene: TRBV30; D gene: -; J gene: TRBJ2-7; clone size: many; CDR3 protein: CACRDNSYEQYF; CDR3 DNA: TGTGCCTGCCGGGACAACTCCTACGAGCAGTACTTC
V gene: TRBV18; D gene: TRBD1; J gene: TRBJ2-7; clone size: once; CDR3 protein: CASSRDRVEREQYF; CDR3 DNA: TGTGCCAGCTCACGCGACAGGGTGGAACGCGAGCAGTACTTC
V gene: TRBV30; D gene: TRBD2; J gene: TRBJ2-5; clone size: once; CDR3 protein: CACSPGLAGAEETQYF; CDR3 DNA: TGTGCCTGTTCACCGGGACTAGCGGGGGCCGAAGAGACCCAGTACTTC
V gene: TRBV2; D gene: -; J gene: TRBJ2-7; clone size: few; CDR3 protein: CASSVLAVEQYF; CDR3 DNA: TGTGCCAGCAGTGTGTTGGCGGTAGAGCAGTACTTC
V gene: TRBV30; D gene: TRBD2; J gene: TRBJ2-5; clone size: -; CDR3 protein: CAWSVGDYPGETQYF; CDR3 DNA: TGTGCCTGGAGTGTAGGGGACTACCCGGGGGAGACCCAGTACTTC
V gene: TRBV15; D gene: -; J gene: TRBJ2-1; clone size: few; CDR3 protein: CATSRLKGLSEQFF; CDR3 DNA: TGTGCCACCAGCAGACTTAAGGGGCTGAGTGAGCAGTTCTTC
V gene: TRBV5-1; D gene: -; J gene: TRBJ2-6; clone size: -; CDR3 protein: CASRHSSGANVLTF; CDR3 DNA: TGCGCCAGCAGGCACAGCTCTGGGGCCAACGTCCTGACTTTC
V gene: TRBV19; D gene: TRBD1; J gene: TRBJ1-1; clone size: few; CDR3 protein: CASSGQGNTEAFF; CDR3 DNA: TGTGCCAGTTCGGGACAGGGGAACACTGAAGCTTTCTTT
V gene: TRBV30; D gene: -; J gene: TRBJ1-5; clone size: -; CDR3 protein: CAWSVAGDQPQHF; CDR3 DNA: TGTGCCTGGAGTGTAGCCGGAGATCAGCCCCAGCATTTT
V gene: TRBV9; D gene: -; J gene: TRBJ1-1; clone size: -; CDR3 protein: CASSVPGGSMNTEAFF; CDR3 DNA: TGTGCCAGCAGCGTGCCGGGGGGCAGCATGAACACTGAAGCTTTCTTT
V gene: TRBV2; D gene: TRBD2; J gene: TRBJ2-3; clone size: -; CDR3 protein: CASSASGETDTQYF; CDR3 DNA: TGTGCCAGCAGTGCTAGCGGGGAGACAGATACGCAGTATTTT
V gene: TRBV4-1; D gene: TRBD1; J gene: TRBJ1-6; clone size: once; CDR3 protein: CASKTLDRENSPLHF; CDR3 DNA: TGCGCCAGCAAGACCCTCGACAGGGAAAATTCACCCCTCCACTTT
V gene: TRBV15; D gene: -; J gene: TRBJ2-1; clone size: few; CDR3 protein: CATSRMSSGRNEQFF; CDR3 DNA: TGTGCCACCAGCAGGATGTCATCGGGTAGGAATGAGCAGTTCTTC
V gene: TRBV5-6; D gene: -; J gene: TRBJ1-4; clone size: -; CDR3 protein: CASSPRGRDEKLFF; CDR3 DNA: TGTGCCAGCAGCCCCCGGGGGCGAGATGAAAAACTGTTTTTT
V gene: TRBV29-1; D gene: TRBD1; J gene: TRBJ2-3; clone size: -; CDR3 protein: CSVSVQGEGTDTQYF; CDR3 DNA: TGCAGCGTTTCAGTACAGGGGGAAGGCACAGATACGCAGTATTTT
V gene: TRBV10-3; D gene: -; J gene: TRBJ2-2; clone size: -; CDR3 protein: CAISEGIGTGELFF; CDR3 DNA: TGTGCCATCAGTGAAGGGATTGGCACCGGGGAGCTGTTTTTT
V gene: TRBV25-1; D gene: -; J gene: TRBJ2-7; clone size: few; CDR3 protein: CASSEWKGHEDEQYF; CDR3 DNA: TGTGCCAGCAGTGAATGGAAGGGACACGAGGACGAGCAGTACTTC
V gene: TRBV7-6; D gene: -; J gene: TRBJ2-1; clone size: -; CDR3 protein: CASSEFNEQFF; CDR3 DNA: TGTGCCAGCAGCGAGTTCAATGAGCAGTTCTTC
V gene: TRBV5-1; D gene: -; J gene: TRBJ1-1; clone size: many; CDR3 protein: CASSKDMNTEAFF; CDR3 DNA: TGCGCCAGCAGCAAGGATATGAACACTGAAGCTTTCTTT
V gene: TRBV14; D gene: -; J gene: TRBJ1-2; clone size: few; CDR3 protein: CASSQMKGSPIGYTF; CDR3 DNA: TGTGCCAGCAGCCAAATGAAGGGCTCCCCTATAGGCTACACCTTC
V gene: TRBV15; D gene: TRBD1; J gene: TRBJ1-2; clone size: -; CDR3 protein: CATSRVGTGDGYTF; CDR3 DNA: TGTGCCACCAGCAGAGTCGGGACAGGGGATGGCTACACCTTC
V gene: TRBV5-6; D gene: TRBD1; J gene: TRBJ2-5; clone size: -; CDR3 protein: CASSFLTGDGETQYF; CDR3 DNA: TGTGCCAGCAGCTTCTTGACAGGGGATGGAGAGACCCAGTACTTC
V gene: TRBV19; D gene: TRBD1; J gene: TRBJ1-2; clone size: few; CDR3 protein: CASSLAGTGTGYTF; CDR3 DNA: TGTGCCAGTAGTCTGGCCGGGACAGGGACCGGCTACACCTTC
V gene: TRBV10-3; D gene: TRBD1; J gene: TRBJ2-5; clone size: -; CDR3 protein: CAIRTGPQETQYF; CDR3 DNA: TGTGCCATCAGGACAGGGCCCCAAGAGACCCAGTACTTC
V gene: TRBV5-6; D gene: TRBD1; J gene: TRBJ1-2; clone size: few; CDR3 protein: CASTRDRANYGYTF; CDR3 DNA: TGTGCCAGCACCCGGGACAGGGCTAACTATGGCTACACCTTC
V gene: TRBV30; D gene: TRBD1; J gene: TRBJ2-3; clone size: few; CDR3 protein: CAWSVQGTDTQYF; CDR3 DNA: TGTGCCTGGAGTGTACAGGGGACAGATACGCAGTATTTT
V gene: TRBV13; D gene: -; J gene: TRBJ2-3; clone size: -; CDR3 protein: CASSPLRGDTQYF; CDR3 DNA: TGTGCCAGCAGCCCCCTGAGGGGGGATACGCAGTATTTT
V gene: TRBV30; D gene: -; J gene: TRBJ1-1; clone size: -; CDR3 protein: CAWSVEMGAFF; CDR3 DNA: TGTGCCTGGAGTGTGGAAATGGGGGCTTTCTTT
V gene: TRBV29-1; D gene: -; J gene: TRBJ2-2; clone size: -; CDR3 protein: CSVEAGSRAGRSGELFF; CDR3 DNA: TGCAGCGTTGAAGCCGGGTCCAGGGCCGGCAGGAGTGGGGAGCTGTTTTTT
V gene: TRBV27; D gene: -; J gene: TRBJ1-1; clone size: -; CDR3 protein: CASSTLQPSVTEAFF; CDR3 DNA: TGTGCCAGCAGTACCCTACAGCCTTCTGTGACTGAAGCTTTCTTT
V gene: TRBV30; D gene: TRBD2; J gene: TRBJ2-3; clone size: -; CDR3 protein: CAWSSRTSGGTQYF; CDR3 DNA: TGTGCCTGGAGTTCACGGACTAGCGGGGGGACGCAGTATTTT
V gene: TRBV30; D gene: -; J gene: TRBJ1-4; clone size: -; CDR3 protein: CAWSVGDEKLFF; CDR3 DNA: TGTGCCTGGAGTGTAGGGGATGAAAAACTGTTTTTT
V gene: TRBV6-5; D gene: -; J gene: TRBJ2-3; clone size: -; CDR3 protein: CASSSPGAAQYF; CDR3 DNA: TGTGCCAGCAGTTCCCCAGGAGCTGCGCAGTATTTT
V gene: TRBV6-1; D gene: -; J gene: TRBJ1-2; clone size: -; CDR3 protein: CASSEGDNYGYTF; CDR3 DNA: TGTGCCAGCAGTGAGGGGGATAACTATGGCTACACCTTC
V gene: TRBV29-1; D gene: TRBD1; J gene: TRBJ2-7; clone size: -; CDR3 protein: CSVGADRGYEQYF; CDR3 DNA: TGCAGCGTGGGAGCCGACAGGGGCTACGAGCAGTACTTC
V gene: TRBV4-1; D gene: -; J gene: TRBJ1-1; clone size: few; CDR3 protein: CASSQEMNTEAFF; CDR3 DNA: TGCGCCAGCAGCCAAGAAATGAACACTGAAGCTTTCTTT
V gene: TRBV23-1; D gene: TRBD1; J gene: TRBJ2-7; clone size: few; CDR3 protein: CASSQSPTGAYEQYF; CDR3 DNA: TGCGCCAGCAGTCAATCGCCGACAGGGGCCTACGAGCAGTACTTC
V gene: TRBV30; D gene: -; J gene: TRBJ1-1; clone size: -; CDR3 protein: CAWDRGRETEAFF; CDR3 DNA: TGTGCCTGGGATAGGGGTAGGGAGACTGAAGCTTTCTTT
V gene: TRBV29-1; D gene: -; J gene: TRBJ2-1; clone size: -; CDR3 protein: CSVGSGSYNEQFF; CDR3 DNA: TGCAGCGTTGGTAGCGGCTCCTACAATGAGCAGTTCTTC